Shown below are 30 T cell receptor beta chains from a single sample sequenced in a study of T-cell memory formation after mild COVID-19. TCRdb independently ran MiXCR on the 5' RACE reads; one entry per CDR3 protein. The data contain hundreds of thousands of distinct CDR3 sequences, approximately 24% of them seen just once; the ten biggest clones take up about 10%. Material for sequencing was PBMCs or a T cell subset sorted from them (not recorded which). The origin of the receptors is an adult woman who had mild COVID-19 (a few samples of this study predate the infection). Cell type and time point are not known.

The chain links TRBV20-1 to TRBJ2-3; D call uncertain. The CDR3 is 15 amino acids. Germline V gene data show CDR1 as DFQATT and CDR2 as SNEGSKA (reference sequence). Trimming took 4 bases from V and 4 from J, leaving 18 bases between them. The CDR3 loop is CSANLHSLPPDTQYF. Here the CDR3 DNA reads TGCAGTGCTAATCTTCACTCCCTCCCCCCAGATACGCAGTATTTT.

The chain employs TRBV20-1 and TRBJ1-5; D is unclear. The CDR3 is 14 amino acids. V was trimmed by 1 base and J by 3 bases, leaving 10 bases between them. Germline CDR1 reads DFQATT; CDR2 reads SNEGSKA (reference sequence). In DNA, the CDR3 is TGCAGTGCTAGAGTGGCACAGCCCAATCAGCCCCAGCATTTT. Its translation: CSARVAQPNQPQHF.

This clonotype has just a few counts. The rearrangement joins TRBV24-1 to TRBJ2-7; D possibly corresponds to TRBD2 (7 bases). CDR3 length equals 12 residues. V was pared by 9 bases and J by 6 bases, with 14 bases between. Germline-derived CDR1 and CDR2 are KGHDR and SFDVKD. CDR3 nucleotides: TGTGCCACCGCGGGGGCGGTCCGCGAGCAGTACTTC. This translates into CATAGAVREQYF.

V and J are TRBV4-3 and TRBJ1-1; possibly TRBD1 for D (6 bases). Trimming shortened V by 0 bases and J by 0 bases, and 11 bases separated the two germline ends. Looked up from germline, CDR1 is LGHNA and CDR2 is YSLEER. The CDR3 extends over 16 amino acids. CDR3 sequence (DNA): TGCGCCAGCAGCCAAGAGGGGGCCGCCATGAACACTGAAGCTTTCTTT. As protein: CASSQEGAAMNTEAFF.

This clonotype was recorded at least ten times. The chain is built from TRBV3-1 and TRBJ1-5, with 12 nucleotides matching TRBD1. V was clipped by 6 bases and J by 5 bases; unmatched bases: 8. This CDR3 spans 16 amino acids. Per germline, CDR1 LGHDT and CDR2 YNNKEL (reference sequence). As DNA, the CDR3 is TGTGCCAGCAGTCCGGGGGACAGGGGGCACGATCAGCCCCAGCATTTT. This encodes CASSPGDRGHDQPQHF.

The chain carries TRBV7-2 and TRBJ1-2, with 9 bases fitting TRBD1. With 5 bases clipped from V and 5 bases from J, the junction kept 9 bases outside the gene matches. Germline-derived CDR1 and CDR2 are SGHTA and FQGNSA. The CDR3 is made up of 15 amino acids. CDR3 protein: CASSAAGTGTYGYTF. CDR3 DNA sequence: TGTGCCAGCAGCGCTGCCGGGACAGGGACTTATGGCTACACCTTC. Drawing the rest from reference TRBV7-2 and TRBJ1-2, the complete variable domain is GAGVSQSPSNKVTEKGKDVELRCDPISGHTALYWYRQSLGQGLEFLIYFQGNSAPDKSGLPSDRFSAERTGGSVSTLTIQRTQQEDSAVYLCASSAAGTGTYGYTFGSGTRLTVV.

This clonotype came up once. V and J are TRBV19 and TRBJ2-1; D possibly corresponds to TRBD1 (6 bases). This CDR3 comprises 15 residues. The V and J ends lost 3 bases and 3 bases respectively, with 12 bases between them. Germline V gene lookup returns CDR1 LNHDA and CDR2 SQIVND (reference sequence). Here the CDR3 DNA reads TGTGCCAGTAGTATTCCAGGGGAGAACTACAATGAGCAGTTCTTC. It codes for CASSIPGENYNEQFF.

J is TRBJ2-3 and V is TRBV3-1; 7 bases line up with TRBD2. The trim removed 3 bases at V and 4 bases at J, leaving 10 bases unmatched. Germline CDR1 reads LGHDT; CDR2 reads YNNKEL (reference sequence). The CDR3 contains 16 residues. The CDR3 region is CASSQLWPGGPDTQYF. For the CDR3, the DNA is TGTGCCAGCAGCCAGCTTTGGCCGGGGGGACCAGATACGCAGTATTTT.

The chain uses TRBV5-1 and TRBJ2-2; 12 positions agree with TRBD1. J was trimmed by 6 bases and V by 4 bases; bases with no gene match: 7. The V gene's germline CDR1 is SGHRS and CDR2 YFSETQ. This CDR3 region has 16 residues. CDR3 DNA sequence: TGCGCCAGCAGCATCCGGGACAGGGGGCAGGCCGGGGAGCTGTTTTTT. Translated: CASSIRDRGQAGELFF.

This clonotype turned up a few times. V gene TRBV6-2 or TRBV6-3 combines with J gene TRBJ2-2; D is perhaps TRBD2 (6 bases). The CDR3 has 16 residues. Germline V gene lookup returns CDR1 MNHEY and CDR2 SVGEGT. V shed 6 bases and J shed 4 bases, with 18 bases lying between them. The CDR3 sequence is CASSPLRRGPTGELFF. The CDR3 DNA reads TGTGCCAGCAGCCCCCTACGGCGGGGACCCACCGGGGAGCTGTTTTTT.

The rearrangement joins TRBV5-1 to TRBJ2-5; 7 bases match TRBD1. After removal of 0 bases from V and 5 bases from J, the junction contained 4 bases not matched to a gene. Germline V CDR1 and CDR2: SGHRS, YFSETQ. CDR3 length equals 14 residues. The chain's CDR3 is CASSLDRGSETQYF. For the CDR3, the DNA is TGCGCCAGCAGCTTGGACAGGGGCAGTGAGACCCAGTACTTC.

This clonotype was detected only a few times. The V and J genes are TRBV12-3 or TRBV12-4 and TRBJ2-7, with D hard to call. This CDR3 region has 11 residues. V dropped 8 bases and J dropped 5 bases, with 10 bases sitting between them. The CDR3 loop reads CASRSVDEQYF. The DNA of the CDR3 is TGTGCCAGCCGAAGCGTCGACGAGCAGTACTTC.

The chain combines TRBV10-3 with TRBJ1-1; possible D gene TRBD1, 6 bases. Germline CDR1 reads ENHRY; CDR2 reads SYGVKD. The CDR3 loop spans 15 amino acids. The V end was cut by 5 bases, the J end by 4 bases, with 17 bases between. The CDR3 DNA reads as TGTGCCATCAGTCAAGTGGAGGGGGGGAGCACTGAAGCTTTCTTT. This sequence encodes CAISQVEGGSTEAFF.

This clonotype was picked up a small number of times. The rearrangement joins TRBV5-1 to TRBJ2-2; no reliable D call. Germline V gives CDR1 SGHRS, CDR2 YFSETQ. This CDR3 spans 14 amino acids. V dropped 0 bases and J dropped 7 bases, with 10 bases sitting between them. In DNA form, the CDR3 reads TGCGCCAGCAGCTTGGTGGGTATGGACGGGGAGCTGTTTTTT. It yields the protein CASSLVGMDGELFF.

This clonotype has a handful of counts. CDR3 loop: CASSQYGQGDQPQHF. The CDR3 DNA sequence: TGTGCCAGCAGCCAATATGGGCAGGGCGATCAGCCCCAGCATTTT. The V call is TRBV4-2, the J call TRBJ1-5; D perhaps matches TRBD1 (5 bases). The CDR3 totals 15 residues. The germline CDR1 and CDR2 sequences are LGHNA and YNFKEQ. Between the trimmed V and J ends, which lost 2 bases and 5 bases, there was a span of 13 bases.

This clonotype showed up just a few times. The chain recombines TRBV12-3 or TRBV12-4 with TRBJ2-1; the match to TRBD2 covers 9 bases. Trimming at V came to 6 bases and at J to 0 bases, leaving 6 bases not matched to a gene. The CDR3 is 16 amino acids. The CDR3 region has the DNA TGTGCCAGCAGCTACCAGCGGGGGGTCTCCTACAATGAGCAGTTCTTC. Its protein product is CASSYQRGVSYNEQFF.

This clonotype was detected only a few times. The rearrangement links TRBV7-2 to TRBJ2-1, with 7 bases matching TRBD2. The J segment lost 1 base and the V segment lost 7 bases, leaving 7 bases of the junction unmatched. CDR1 SGHTA and CDR2 FQGNSA come from the germline V gene. The CDR3 is made up of 15 amino acids. CDR3 nucleotide sequence: TGTGCCAGCACCAAGCGGGAAGGATCCTACAATGAGCAGTTCTTC. The encoded protein is CASTKREGSYNEQFF.

This chain uses TRBV3-1 with TRBJ2-7, with 9 bases that match TRBD1. The length of the CDR3 is 15 residues. V lost 4 bases to trimming and J lost 3 bases; unmatched junction nucleotides: 7. From germline, CDR1 is LGHDT and CDR2 YNNKEL (reference sequence). The CDR3 reads CASSRLTGGGYEQYF. CDR3 DNA sequence: TGTGCCAGCAGCCGCCTGACAGGGGGAGGCTACGAGCAGTACTTC.

The V call is TRBV24-1, the J call TRBJ1-2; tentative D call: TRBD1 (5 bases). The CDR3 contains 14 residues. Germline V CDR1 and CDR2: KGHDR, SFDVKD. V lost 4 bases and J lost 4, with 12 bases in between. The CDR3 is CATSETGTAYGYTF. CDR3 nucleotide sequence: TGTGCCACCAGTGAGACCGGGACTGCCTATGGCTACACCTTC.

This clonotype was observed a few times. This chain connects TRBV27 to TRBJ2-7, with 9 bases lining up with TRBD1. Germline V CDR1 and CDR2: MNHEY, SMNVEV (reference sequence). The CDR3 length is 18 residues. J lost 4 bases, V lost 6 bases, and 19 bases had no gene match. The CDR3 region has the DNA TGTGCCAGCAGCAACCTAGGGACAGGGCTGCGGGAGAGTTACGAGCAGTACTTC. Its protein is CASSNLGTGLRESYEQYF.

This clonotype was seen a handful of times. The chain links TRBV20-1 to TRBJ2-1, with D possibly being TRBD2 (5 bases). The CDR3 runs to 16 residues. The V end lost 0 bases, the J end lost 0 bases, and 12 bases lay between the germline ends. The germline V gene has CDR1 DFQATT and CDR2 SNEGSKA (reference sequence). CDR3 sequence reads: CSARDRRASSYNEQFF. The CDR3 DNA reads as TGCAGTGCTAGAGATAGGCGGGCGAGCTCCTACAATGAGCAGTTCTTC.

The table lists this clonotype with a few counts. This chain connects TRBV7-9 to TRBJ2-1; 7 nucleotides line up with TRBD1. CDR1 SEHNR and CDR2 FQNEAQ come from the germline V gene (reference sequence). This CDR3 is built from 16 residues. The ends lost 5 bases at V and 4 bases at J; junction bases unmatched: 11. The CDR3 sequence is CASSPRGTAIYNEQFF. The CDR3, as DNA: TGTGCCAGCAGCCCTAGGGGGACAGCTATTTACAATGAGCAGTTCTTC.

V usage is TRBV20-1 and J usage is TRBJ2-7; TRBD1 matches 9 bases. Germline loops: CDR1 DFQATT, CDR2 SNEGSKA (reference sequence). There are 14 residues in the CDR3. After removal of 2 bases from V and 3 bases from J, the junction contained 5 bases not matched to a gene. The CDR3 DNA sequence: TGCAGTGCTAGACCCTCGGGACAGGGCTACGAGCAGTACTTC. This translates into CSARPSGQGYEQYF.

The V and J genes are TRBV5-1 and TRBJ1-4, with D perhaps TRBD1 (6 bases). Trimming pared 0 bases from V and 7 bases from J, leaving 13 bases between. The germline gives CDR1 SGHRS, CDR2 YFSETQ. The CDR3 length is 15 residues. Here the CDR3 DNA reads TGCGCCAGCAGCTTGGCAGGGGCCCACGTTGAAAAACTGTTTTTT. It is translated as CASSLAGAHVEKLFF.

This clonotype was seen more than once but under ten times. V gene TRBV12-3 or TRBV12-4 combines with J gene TRBJ2-2, with 8 bases matching TRBD1. The CDR3 runs 15 residues. V was pared by 5 bases and J by 5 bases, with 7 bases of the junction left unmatched. CDR3 sequence reads: CASSHGQGRTGELFF. DNA for the CDR3: TGTGCCAGCAGTCACGGACAGGGAAGGACCGGGGAGCTGTTTTTT.

A single count supports this clonotype. The CDR3, as DNA: TGCAGTGCTAGTTTCCTAGGGATAACCCCCTATGGCTACACCTTC. This gives the protein CSASFLGITPYGYTF. V is TRBV20-1 and J is TRBJ1-2; D uncertain. CDR1 DFQATT and CDR2 SNEGSKA come from the germline V gene (reference sequence). V was shortened by 3 bases and J by 4 bases, with 18 bases between the two germline ends. There are 15 residues in the CDR3.

The chain employs TRBV5-1 and TRBJ2-7, with 10 bases aligning to TRBD2. With 4 bases clipped from V and 6 bases from J, the junction kept 7 bases outside the gene matches. Germline V gene lookup returns CDR1 SGHRS and CDR2 YFSETQ. This CDR3 has 14 residues. DNA of the CDR3: TGCGCCAGCAGCCGAGGGGCTAGCGGGAGCGAGCAGTACTTC. It yields the protein CASSRGASGSEQYF.

The chain carries TRBV30 and TRBJ2-7, with TRBD1 identical over 9 bases. Trimming at V came to 3 bases and at J to 3 bases, leaving 3 bases not matched to a gene. The germline V gene encodes CDR1 GTSNPN and CDR2 SVGIG (reference sequence). CDR3 length: 13 amino acids. As DNA, the CDR3 is TGTGCCTGGAGGGACAGGGGTATCTACGAGCAGTACTTC. It encodes CAWRDRGIYEQYF.

This CDR3 reads CASSSGLASSGNEQFF. CDR3 in DNA: TGTGCCAGCAGCTCGGGACTAGCTTCGAGCGGCAATGAGCAGTTCTTC. The chain joins TRBV7-9 to TRBJ2-1, with TRBD2 matching 9 bases. V shed 4 bases and J 6 bases; nucleotides not matched to a gene: 10. Germline lookup yields CDR1 SEHNR and CDR2 FQNEAQ (reference sequence). The CDR3 consists of 16 residues.

This clonotype appeared a few times. The chain joins TRBV5-1 to TRBJ2-7; tentative D call: TRBD2 (5 bases). The V end lost 0 bases, the J end lost 3 bases, and 13 bases lay between the germline ends. The CDR3 is 15 amino acids. Germline CDR1 reads SGHRS; CDR2 reads YFSETQ. In DNA, the CDR3 is TGCGCCAGCAGCTTGGCCGGAGGAGGAGGCTACGAGCAGTACTTC. Translated: CASSLAGGGGYEQYF. Supplemented by reference TRBV5-1 and TRBJ2-7, the full variable domain reads KAGVTQTPRYLIKTRGQQVTLSCSPISGHRSVSWYQQTPGQGLQFLFEYFSETQRNKGNFPGRFSGRQFSNSRSEMNVSTLELGDSALYLCASSLAGGGGYEQYFGPGTRLTVT.